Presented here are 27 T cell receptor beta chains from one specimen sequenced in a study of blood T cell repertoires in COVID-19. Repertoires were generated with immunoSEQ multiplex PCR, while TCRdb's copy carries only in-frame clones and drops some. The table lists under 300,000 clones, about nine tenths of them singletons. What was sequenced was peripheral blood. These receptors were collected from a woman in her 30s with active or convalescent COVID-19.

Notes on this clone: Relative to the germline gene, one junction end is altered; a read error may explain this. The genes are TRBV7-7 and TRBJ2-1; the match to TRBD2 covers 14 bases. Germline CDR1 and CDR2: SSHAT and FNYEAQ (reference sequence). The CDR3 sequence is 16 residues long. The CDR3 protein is CASSLETSGGVNEQFF. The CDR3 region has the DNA TGTGCTAGCAGCTTAGAGACTAGCGGGGGGGTCAATGAGCAGTTCTTC.

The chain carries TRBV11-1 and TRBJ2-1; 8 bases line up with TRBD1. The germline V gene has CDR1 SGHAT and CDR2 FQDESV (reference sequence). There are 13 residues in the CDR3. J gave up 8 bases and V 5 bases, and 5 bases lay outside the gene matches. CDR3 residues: CASSPIQGDEQFF. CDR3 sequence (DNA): TGTGCCAGCAGCCCAATACAGGGGGATGAGCAGTTCTTC.

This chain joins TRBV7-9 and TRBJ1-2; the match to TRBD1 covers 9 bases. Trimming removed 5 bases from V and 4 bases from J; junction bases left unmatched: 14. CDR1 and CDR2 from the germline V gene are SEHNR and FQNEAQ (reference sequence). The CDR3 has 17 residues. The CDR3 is CASSHSYPDRGTYGYTF. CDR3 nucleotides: TGTGCCAGCAGCCATTCCTACCCGGACAGGGGTACCTATGGCTACACCTTC.

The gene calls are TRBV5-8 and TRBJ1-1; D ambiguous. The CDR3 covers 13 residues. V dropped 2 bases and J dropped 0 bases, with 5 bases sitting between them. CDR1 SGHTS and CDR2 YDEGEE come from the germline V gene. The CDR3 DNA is TGTGCCAGCAGCTTCTCCCTGAACACTGAAGCTTTCTTT. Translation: CASSFSLNTEAFF.

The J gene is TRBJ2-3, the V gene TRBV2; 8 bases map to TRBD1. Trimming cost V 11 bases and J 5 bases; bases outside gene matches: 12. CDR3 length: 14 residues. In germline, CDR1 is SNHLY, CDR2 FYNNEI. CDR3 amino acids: CAARTGTLLDTQYF. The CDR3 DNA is TGTGCCGCCCGGACAGGGACCTTATTAGATACGCAGTATTTT.

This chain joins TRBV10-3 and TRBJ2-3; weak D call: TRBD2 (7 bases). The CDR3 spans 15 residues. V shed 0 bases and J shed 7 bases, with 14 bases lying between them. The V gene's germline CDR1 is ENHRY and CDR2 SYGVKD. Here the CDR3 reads CAISESGGATNTQYF. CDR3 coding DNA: TGTGCCATCAGTGAGTCGGGGGGGGCCACGAATACGCAGTATTTT.

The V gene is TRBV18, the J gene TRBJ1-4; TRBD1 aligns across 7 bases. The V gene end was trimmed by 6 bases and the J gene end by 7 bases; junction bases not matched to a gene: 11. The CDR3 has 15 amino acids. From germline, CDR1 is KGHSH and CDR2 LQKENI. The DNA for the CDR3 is TGTGCCAGCTCCTCCCCAGGGGGTGGAGTTGAAAAACTGTTTTTT. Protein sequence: CASSSPGGGVEKLFF. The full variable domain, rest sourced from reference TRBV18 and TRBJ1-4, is NAGVMQNPRHLVRRRGQEARLRCSPMKGHSHVYWYRQLPEEGLKFMVYLQKENIIDESGMPKERFSAEFPKEGPSILRIQQVVRGDSAAYFCASSSPGGGVEKLFFGSGTQLSVL.

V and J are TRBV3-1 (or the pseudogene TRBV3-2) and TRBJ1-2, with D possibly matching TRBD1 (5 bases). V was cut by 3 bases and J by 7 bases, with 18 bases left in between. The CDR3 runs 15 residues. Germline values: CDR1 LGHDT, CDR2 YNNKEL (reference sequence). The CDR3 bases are TGTGCCAGCAGCCATCGAACGGGGACGGGAGGTGGCTACACCTTC. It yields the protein CASSHRTGTGGGYTF.

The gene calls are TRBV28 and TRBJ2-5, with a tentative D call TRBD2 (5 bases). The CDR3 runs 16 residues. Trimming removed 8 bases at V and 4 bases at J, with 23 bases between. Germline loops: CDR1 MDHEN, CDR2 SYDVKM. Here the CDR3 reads CASGSGRYGPLETQYF. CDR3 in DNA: TGTGCCAGCGGAAGTGGGAGATACGGGCCCCTAGAGACCCAGTACTTC.

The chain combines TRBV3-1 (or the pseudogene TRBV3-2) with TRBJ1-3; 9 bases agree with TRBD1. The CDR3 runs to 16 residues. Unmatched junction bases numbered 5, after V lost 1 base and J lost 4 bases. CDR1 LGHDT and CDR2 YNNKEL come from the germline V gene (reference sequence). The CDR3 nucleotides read TGTGCCAGCAGCCAAGGGACAGGGGAACGAGGAAACACCATATATTTT. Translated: CASSQGTGERGNTIYF.

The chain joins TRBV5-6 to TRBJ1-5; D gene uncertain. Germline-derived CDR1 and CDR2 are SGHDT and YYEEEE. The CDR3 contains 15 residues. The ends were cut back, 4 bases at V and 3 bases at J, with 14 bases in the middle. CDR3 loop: CASSRLGPLNQPQHF. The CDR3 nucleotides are TGTGCCAGCAGCCGGTTGGGCCCTCTCAATCAGCCCCAGCATTTT.

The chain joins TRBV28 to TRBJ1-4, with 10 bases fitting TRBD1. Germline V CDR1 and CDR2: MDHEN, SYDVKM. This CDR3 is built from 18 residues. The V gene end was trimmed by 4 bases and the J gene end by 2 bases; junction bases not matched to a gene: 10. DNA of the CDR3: TGTGCCAGCAGTTCCCCCTCAGGACAGGGGGGCACTAATGAAAAACTGTTTTTT. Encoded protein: CASSSPSGQGGTNEKLFF.

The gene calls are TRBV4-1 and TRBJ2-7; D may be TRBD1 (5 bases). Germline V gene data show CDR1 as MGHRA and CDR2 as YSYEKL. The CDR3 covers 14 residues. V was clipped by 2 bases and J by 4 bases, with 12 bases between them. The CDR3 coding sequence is TGCGCCAGCAGCCAACCCGCCGACAGTTACGAGCAGTACTTC. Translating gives CASSQPADSYEQYF.

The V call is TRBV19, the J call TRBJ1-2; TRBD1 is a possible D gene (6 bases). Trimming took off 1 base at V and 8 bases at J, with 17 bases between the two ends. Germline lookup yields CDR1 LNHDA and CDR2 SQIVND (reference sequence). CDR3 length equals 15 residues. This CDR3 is CASSIGAGRGNGYTF. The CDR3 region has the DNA TGTGCCAGTAGTATAGGGGCAGGGAGGGGGAACGGCTACACCTTC.

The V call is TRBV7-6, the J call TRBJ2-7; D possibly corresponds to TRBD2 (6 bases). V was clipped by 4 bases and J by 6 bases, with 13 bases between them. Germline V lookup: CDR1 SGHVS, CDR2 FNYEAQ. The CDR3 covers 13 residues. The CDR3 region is CASSWMTRGEQYF. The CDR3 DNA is TGTGCCAGCAGCTGGATGACTAGGGGCGAGCAGTACTTC. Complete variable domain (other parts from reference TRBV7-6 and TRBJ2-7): GAGVSQSPRYKVTKRGQDVALRCDPISGHVSLYWYRQALGQGPEFLTYFNYEAQQDKSGLPNDRFSAERPEGSISTLTIQRTEQRDSAMYRCASSWMTRGEQYFGPGTRLTVT.

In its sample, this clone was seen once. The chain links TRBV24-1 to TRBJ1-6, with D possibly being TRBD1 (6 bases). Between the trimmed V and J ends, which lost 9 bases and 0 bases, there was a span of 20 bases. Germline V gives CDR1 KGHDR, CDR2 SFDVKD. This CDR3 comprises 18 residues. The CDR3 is CATLRDTDPISYNSPLHF. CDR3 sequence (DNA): TGTGCCACCCTTCGGGACACAGACCCCATCTCCTATAATTCACCCCTCCACTTT.

The CDR3 nucleotides are TGTGCCTGGAGCCCCCGGGGGAGAGGTGGCTACACCTTC. It translates to CAWSPRGRGGYTF. The gene calls are TRBV30 and TRBJ1-2; D may be TRBD1 (5 bases). Germline CDR1 GTSNPN, CDR2 SVGIG (reference sequence). Trimming removed 3 bases from V and 7 bases from J, with 15 bases in between. CDR3 size: 13 residues. Full variable domain (rest looked up from reference TRBV30 and TRBJ1-2): SQTIHQWPATLVQPVGSPLSLECTVEGTSNPNLYWYRQAAGRGLQLLFYSVGIGQISSEVPQNLSASRPQDRQFILSSKKLLLSDSGFYLCAWSPRGRGGYTFGSGTRLTVV.

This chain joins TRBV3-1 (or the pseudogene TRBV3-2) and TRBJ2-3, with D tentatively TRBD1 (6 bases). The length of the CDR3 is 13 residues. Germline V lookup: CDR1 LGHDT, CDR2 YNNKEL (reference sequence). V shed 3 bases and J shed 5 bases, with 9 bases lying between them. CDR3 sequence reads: CASSQAGVDTQYF. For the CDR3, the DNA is TGTGCCAGCAGCCAGGCAGGGGTAGATACGCAGTATTTT.

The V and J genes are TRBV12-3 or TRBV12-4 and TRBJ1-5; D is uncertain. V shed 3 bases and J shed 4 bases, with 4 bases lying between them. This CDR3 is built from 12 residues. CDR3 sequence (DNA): TGTGCCAGCAGTTTTAAAAATCAGCCCCAGCATTTT. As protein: CASSFKNQPQHF.

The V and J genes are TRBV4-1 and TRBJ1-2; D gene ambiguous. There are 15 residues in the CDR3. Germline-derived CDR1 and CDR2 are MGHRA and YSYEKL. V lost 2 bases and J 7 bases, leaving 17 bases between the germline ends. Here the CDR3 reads CASSQSGNGISGYTF. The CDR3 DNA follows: TGCGCCAGCAGCCAATCCGGGAATGGGATCTCTGGCTACACCTTC.

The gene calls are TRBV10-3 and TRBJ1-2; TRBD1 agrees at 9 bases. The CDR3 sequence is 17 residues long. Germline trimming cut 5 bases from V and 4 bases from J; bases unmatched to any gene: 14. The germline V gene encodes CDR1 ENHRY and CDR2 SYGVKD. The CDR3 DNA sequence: TGTGCCATCAGTCAAAGCCATGGACAGGGGACATCCTATGGCTACACCTTC. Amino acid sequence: CAISQSHGQGTSYGYTF.

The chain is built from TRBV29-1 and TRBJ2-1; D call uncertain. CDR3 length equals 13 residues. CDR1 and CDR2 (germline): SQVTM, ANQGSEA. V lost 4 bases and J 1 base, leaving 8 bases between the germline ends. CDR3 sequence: CSVVGGSYNEQFF. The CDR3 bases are TGCAGCGTTGTAGGCGGATCCTACAATGAGCAGTTCTTC.

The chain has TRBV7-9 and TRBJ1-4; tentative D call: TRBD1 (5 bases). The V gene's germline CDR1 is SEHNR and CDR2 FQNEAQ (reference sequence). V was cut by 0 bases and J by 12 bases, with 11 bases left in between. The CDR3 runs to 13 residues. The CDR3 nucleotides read TGTGCCAGCAGCTTAGCCATTGGGACTCAACTGTTTTTT. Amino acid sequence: CASSLAIGTQLFF. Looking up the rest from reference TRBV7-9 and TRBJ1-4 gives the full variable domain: DTGVSQNPRHKITKRGQNVTFRCDPISEHNRLYWYRQTLGQGPEFLTYFQNEAQLEKSRLLSDRFSAERPKGSFSTLEIQRTEQGDSAMYLCASSLAIGTQLFFGSGTQLSVL.

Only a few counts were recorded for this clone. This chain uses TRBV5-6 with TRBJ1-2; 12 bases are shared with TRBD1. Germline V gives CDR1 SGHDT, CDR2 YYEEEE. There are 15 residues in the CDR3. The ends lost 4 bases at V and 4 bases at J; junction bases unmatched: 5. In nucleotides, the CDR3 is TGTGCCAGCAGCCCGGGACAGGGGGCCACCTATGGCTACACCTTC. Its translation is CASSPGQGATYGYTF.

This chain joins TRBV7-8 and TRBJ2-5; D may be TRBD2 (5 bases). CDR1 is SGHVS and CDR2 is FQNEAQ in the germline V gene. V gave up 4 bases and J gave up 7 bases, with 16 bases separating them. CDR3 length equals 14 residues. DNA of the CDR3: TGTGCCAGCAGCTCCGATTCCGGGGAAGGGACCCAGTACTTC. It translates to CASSSDSGEGTQYF.

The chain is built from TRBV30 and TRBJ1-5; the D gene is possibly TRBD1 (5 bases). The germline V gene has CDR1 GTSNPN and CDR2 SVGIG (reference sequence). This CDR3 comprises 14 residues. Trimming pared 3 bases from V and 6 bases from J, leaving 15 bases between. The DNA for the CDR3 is TGTGCCTGGAGGCCCCCTGGGGGAGGTCAGCCCCAGCATTTT. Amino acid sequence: CAWRPPGGGQPQHF.

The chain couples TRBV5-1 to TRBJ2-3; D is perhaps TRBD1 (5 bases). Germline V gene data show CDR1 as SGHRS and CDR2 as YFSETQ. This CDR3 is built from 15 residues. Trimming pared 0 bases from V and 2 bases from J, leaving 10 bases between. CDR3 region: CASSLEDTYTDTQYF. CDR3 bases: TGCGCCAGCAGCTTGGAGGACACTTACACAGATACGCAGTATTTT.